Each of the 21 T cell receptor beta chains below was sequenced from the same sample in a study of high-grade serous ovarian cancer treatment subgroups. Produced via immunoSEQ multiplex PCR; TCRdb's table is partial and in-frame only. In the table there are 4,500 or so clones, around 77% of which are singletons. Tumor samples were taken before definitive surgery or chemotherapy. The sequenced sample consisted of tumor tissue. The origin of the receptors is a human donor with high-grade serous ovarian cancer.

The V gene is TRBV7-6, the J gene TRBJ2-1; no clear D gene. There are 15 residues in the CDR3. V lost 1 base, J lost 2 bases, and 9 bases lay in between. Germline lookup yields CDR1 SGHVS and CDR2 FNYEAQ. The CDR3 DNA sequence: TGTGCCAGCAGCTTAGACAGTGTCCCCTACAATGAGCAGTTCTTC. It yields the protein CASSLDSVPYNEQFF. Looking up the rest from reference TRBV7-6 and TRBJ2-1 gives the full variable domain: GAGVSQSPRYKVTKRGQDVALRCDPISGHVSLYWYRQALGQGPEFLTYFNYEAQQDKSGLPNDRFSAERPEGSISTLTIQRTEQRDSAMYRCASSLDSVPYNEQFFGPGTRLTVL.

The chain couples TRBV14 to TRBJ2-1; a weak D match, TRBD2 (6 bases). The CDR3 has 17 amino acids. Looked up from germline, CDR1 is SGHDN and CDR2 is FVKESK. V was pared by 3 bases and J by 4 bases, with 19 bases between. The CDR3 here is CASSQNTRGYQYNEQFF. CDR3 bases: TGTGCCAGCAGCCAGAATACGCGGGGCTACCAATACAATGAGCAGTTCTTC. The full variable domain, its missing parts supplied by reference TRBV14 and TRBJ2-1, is EAGVTQFPSHSVIEKGQTVTLRCDPISGHDNLYWYRRVMGKEIKFLLHFVKESKQDESGMPNNRFLAERTGGTYSTLKVQPAELEDSGVYFCASSQNTRGYQYNEQFFGPGTRLTVL.

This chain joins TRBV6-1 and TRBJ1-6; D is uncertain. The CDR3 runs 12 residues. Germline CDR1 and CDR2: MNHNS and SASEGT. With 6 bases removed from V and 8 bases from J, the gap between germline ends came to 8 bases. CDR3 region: CASRMVDSPLHF. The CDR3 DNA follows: TGTGCCAGCAGGATGGTGGATTCACCCCTCCACTTT.

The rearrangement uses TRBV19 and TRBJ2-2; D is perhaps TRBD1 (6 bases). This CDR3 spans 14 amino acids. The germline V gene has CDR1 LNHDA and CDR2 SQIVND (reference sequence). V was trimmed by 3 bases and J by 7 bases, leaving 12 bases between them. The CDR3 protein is CASSIPQGLGELFF. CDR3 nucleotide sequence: TGTGCCAGTAGTATCCCCCAGGGGCTCGGGGAGCTGTTTTTT.

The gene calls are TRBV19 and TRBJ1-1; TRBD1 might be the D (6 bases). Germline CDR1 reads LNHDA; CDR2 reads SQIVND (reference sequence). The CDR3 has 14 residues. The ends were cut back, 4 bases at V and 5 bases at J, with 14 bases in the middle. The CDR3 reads CASSNGGLGTEAFF. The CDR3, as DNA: TGTGCCAGTAGTAACGGGGGCTTGGGAACTGAAGCTTTCTTT.

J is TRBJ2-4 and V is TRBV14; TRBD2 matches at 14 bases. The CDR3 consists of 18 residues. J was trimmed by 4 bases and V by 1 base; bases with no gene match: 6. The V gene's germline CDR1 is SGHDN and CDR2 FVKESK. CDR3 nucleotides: TGTGCCAGCAGCCAAGCCGGACTAGCGGGGGGACCAAAAAACATTCAGTACTTC. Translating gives CASSQAGLAGGPKNIQYF.

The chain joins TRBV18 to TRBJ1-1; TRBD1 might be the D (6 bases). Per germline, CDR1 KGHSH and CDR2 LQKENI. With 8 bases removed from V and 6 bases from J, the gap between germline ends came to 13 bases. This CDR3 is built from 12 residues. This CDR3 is CASGRAGAEAFF. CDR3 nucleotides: TGTGCCAGCGGCAGGGCAGGGGCTGAAGCTTTCTTT.

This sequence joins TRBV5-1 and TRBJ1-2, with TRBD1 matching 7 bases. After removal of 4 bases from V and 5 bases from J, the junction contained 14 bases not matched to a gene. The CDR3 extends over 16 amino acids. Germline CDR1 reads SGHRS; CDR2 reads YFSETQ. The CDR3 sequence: CASSRGQALLSYGYTF. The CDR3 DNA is TGCGCCAGCAGCCGTGGACAGGCGCTCTTAAGTTATGGCTACACCTTC.

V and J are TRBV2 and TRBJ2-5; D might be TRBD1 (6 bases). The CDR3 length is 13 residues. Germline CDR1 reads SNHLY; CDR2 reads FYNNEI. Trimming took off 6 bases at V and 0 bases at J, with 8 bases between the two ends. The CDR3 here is CASSGDNQETQYF. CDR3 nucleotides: TGTGCCAGCAGCGGGGACAACCAAGAGACCCAGTACTTC. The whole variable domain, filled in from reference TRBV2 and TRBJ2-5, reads EPEVTQTPSHQVTQMGQEVILRCVPISNHLYFYWYRQILGQKVEFLVSFYNNEISEKSEIFDDQFSVERPDGSNFTLKIRSTKLEDSAMYFCASSGDNQETQYFGPGTRLLVL.

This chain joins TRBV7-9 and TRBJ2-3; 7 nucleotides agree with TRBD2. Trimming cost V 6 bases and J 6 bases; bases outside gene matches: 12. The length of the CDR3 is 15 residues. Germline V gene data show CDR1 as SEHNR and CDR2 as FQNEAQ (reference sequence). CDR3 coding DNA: TGTGCCAGCAGTCCTCCCCACGGGGAGGGGGATACGCAGTATTTT. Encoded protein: CASSPPHGEGDTQYF.

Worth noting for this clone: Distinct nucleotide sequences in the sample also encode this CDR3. The CDR3 DNA reads TGTGCCAGCAGCTTAGGTGCGGGGGTATGGGGCCAAGAGACCCAGTACTTC. As protein: CASSLGAGVWGQETQYF. V usage is TRBV7-9 and J usage is TRBJ2-5, with TRBD2 matching 7 bases. CDR1 and CDR2 from the germline V gene are SEHNR and FQNEAQ (reference sequence). The ends lost 1 base at V and 1 base at J; junction bases unmatched: 9. CDR3 size: 17 residues.

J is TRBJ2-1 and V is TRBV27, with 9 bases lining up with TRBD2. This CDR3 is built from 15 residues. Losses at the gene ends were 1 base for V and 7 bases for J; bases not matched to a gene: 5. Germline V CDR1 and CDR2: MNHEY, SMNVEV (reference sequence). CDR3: CASSLWAGGLNEQFF. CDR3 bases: TGTGCCAGCAGTTTATGGGCGGGAGGGTTGAATGAGCAGTTCTTC.

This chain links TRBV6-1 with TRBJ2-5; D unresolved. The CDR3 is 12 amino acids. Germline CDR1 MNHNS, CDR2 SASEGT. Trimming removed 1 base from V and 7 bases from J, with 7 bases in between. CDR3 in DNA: TGTGCCAGCAGTGAAGGCTCAACGACCCAGTACTTC. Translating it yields CASSEGSTTQYF.

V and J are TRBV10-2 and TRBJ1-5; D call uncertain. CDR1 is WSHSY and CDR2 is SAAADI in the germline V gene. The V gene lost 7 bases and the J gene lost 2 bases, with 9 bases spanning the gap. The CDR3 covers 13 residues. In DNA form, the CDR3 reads TGCGCCAGCACGGCGGATCGCAATCAGCCCCAGCATTTT. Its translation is CASTADRNQPQHF.

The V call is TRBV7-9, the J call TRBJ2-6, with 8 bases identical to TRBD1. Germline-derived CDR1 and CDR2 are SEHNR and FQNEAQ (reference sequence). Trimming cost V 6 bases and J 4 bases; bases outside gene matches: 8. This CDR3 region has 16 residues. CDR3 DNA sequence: TGTGCCAGCAGGCCCCGGACAGGGTTCGGGGCCAACGTCCTGACTTTC. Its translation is CASRPRTGFGANVLTF.

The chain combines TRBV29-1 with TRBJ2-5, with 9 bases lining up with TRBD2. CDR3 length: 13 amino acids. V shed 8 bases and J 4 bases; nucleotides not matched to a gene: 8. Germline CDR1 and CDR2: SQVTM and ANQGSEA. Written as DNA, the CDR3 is TGCAGCATAGTAGCGGGAGTTTTAGAGACCCAGTACTTC. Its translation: CSIVAGVLETQYF.

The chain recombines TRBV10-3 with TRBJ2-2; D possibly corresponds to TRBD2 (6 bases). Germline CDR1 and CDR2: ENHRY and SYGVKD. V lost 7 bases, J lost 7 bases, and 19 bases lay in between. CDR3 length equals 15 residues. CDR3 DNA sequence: TGTGCCATCAAGGCTAGCGTGTTTTCTGGCGGGGAGCTGTTTTTT. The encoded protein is CAIKASVFSGGELFF.

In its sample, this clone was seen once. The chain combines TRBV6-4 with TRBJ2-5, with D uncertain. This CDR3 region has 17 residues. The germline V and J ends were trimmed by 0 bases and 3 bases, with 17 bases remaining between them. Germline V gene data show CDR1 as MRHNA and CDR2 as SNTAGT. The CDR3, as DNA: TGTGCCAGCAGTGACTCGACGCAGATCCAGGAAAAAGAGACCCAGTACTTC. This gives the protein CASSDSTQIQEKETQYF.

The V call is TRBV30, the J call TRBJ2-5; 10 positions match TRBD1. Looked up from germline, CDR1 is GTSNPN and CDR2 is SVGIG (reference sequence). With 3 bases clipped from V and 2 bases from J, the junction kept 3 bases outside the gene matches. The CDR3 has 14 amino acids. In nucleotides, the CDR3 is TGTGCCTGGAGACCGGGACAGGGGCAAGAGACCCAGTACTTC. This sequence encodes CAWRPGQGQETQYF.

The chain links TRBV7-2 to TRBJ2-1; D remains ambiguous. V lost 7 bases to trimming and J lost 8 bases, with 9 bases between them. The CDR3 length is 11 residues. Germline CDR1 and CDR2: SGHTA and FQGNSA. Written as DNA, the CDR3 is TGTGCCAGCACCCTCTTTGATGAGCAGTTCTTC. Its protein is CASTLFDEQFF.

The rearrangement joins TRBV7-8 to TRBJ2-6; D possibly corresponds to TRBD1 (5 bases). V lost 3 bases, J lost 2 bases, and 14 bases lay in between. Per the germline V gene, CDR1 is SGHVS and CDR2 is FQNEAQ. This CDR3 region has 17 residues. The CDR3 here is CASSFPGRWAGANVLTF. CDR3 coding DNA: TGTGCCAGCAGCTTTCCAGGGCGGTGGGCTGGGGCCAACGTCCTGACTTTC.